A single sample gave rise to the 17 T cell receptor beta chains below, sequenced in a study of neoadjuvant anti-PD-1 for oral cavity cancer. Produced via immunoSEQ multiplex PCR; TCRdb's table is partial and in-frame only. The sample includes thousands of clones, around 77% of them seen just once. Specimen: PBMCs, collected before nivolumab (anti-PD-1) treatment. Receptor source: a person aged 40 to 85 with oral cavity squamous cell carcinoma.

The V gene is TRBV7-9, the J gene TRBJ1-1; a weak D match, TRBD1 (6 bases). Germline CDR1 SEHNR, CDR2 FQNEAQ (reference sequence). Between the trimmed V and J ends, which lost 4 bases and 7 bases, there was a span of 13 bases. CDR3 length: 13 amino acids. The CDR3 sequence is CASSSSRGGEAFF. The CDR3 region has the DNA TGTGCCAGCAGCTCGTCAAGAGGGGGTGAAGCTTTCTTT. Combining the CDR3 with reference TRBV7-9 and TRBJ1-1 gives the whole variable domain DTGVSQNPRHKITKRGQNVTFRCDPISEHNRLYWYRQTLGQGPEFLTYFQNEAQLEKSRLLSDRFSAERPKGSFSTLEIQRTEQGDSAMYLCASSSSRGGEAFFGQGTRLTVV.

The chain has TRBV5-4 and TRBJ1-1; no reliable D call. Trimming cost V 0 bases and J 3 bases, with 18 bases left between them. The germline V gene has CDR1 SGHNT and CDR2 YYREEE (reference sequence). The CDR3 length is 17 residues. The CDR3 DNA reads TGTGCCAGCAGCTTGGGCGGCGGACGCGGTTTTGACACTGAAGCTTTCTTT. This translates into CASSLGGGRGFDTEAFF.

The rearrangement links TRBV5-1 to TRBJ2-2; perhaps TRBD2 as D (5 bases). Germline assignment: CDR1 SGHRS and CDR2 YFSETQ. CDR3 length: 16 amino acids. V was trimmed by 4 bases and J by 1 base, leaving 14 bases between them. CDR3 amino acids: CASSQPSGLNTGELFF. CDR3 DNA: TGCGCCAGCAGCCAACCCTCAGGACTGAACACCGGGGAGCTGTTTTTT.

The chain joins TRBV19 to TRBJ1-5; 7 nucleotides match TRBD1. In germline, CDR1 is LNHDA, CDR2 SQIVND (reference sequence). V shed 3 bases, J shed 5 bases, and the junction held 1 base outside the gene matches. This CDR3 comprises 13 residues. CDR3 in amino acids: CASSITGDQPQHF. Written as DNA, the CDR3 is TGTGCCAGTAGTATCACAGGGGATCAGCCCCAGCATTTT.

This chain connects TRBV6-5 to TRBJ2-5, with TRBD1 matching 7 bases. The CDR3 covers 14 residues. Germline CDR1 reads MNHEY; CDR2 reads SVGAGI. The V and J ends lost 8 bases and 3 bases, in that order; junction bases with no gene match: 9. CDR3 nucleotides: TGTGCCAGCGTTGGTCAGGGACAGAAAGAGACCCAGTACTTC. Translated: CASVGQGQKETQYF.

For this clone: At one end, the junction sequence differs from germline, possibly due to a read error. This chain uses TRBV10-2 with TRBJ2-7; possible D gene TRBD2, 5 bases. The CDR3 spans 14 residues. Looked up from germline, CDR1 is WSHSY and CDR2 is SAAADI. The CDR3 reads CASTLGETSYEQYF. CDR3 DNA sequence: TGTGCCAGCACGCTCGGGGAGACCTCCTACGAGCAGTACTTC.

The chain carries TRBV6-5 and TRBJ2-2; D gene ambiguous. Trimming left V 2 bases short and J 3 bases short, with 13 bases between. CDR1 MNHEY and CDR2 SVGAGI come from the germline V gene. The length of the CDR3 is 16 residues. The CDR3: CASSYEARTDTGELFF. The CDR3 coding sequence is TGTGCCAGCAGTTACGAAGCCAGAACCGACACCGGGGAGCTGTTTTTT.

This clone was counted once. The chain combines TRBV10-2 with TRBJ2-5, with 11 bases matching TRBD2. The CDR3 has 15 amino acids. Germline V gives CDR1 WSHSY, CDR2 SAAADI. The junction had 12 bases not matched to a gene; V was cut back by 8 bases and J by 7 bases. The CDR3 sequence is CASSLAGGSSGTQYF. The CDR3, as DNA: TGCGCCAGCTCGCTAGCGGGGGGATCCTCCGGGACCCAGTACTTC.

This rearrangement joins TRBV10-3 to TRBJ1-6; D may be TRBD1 (5 bases). The ends were cut back, 10 bases at V and 0 bases at J, with 16 bases in the middle. Germline CDR1 is ENHRY and CDR2 is SYGVKD. The CDR3 spans 16 residues. CDR3 loop: CATLDPGSSYNSPLHF. The CDR3 DNA is TGTGCCACTTTAGATCCAGGGAGCTCCTATAATTCACCCCTCCACTTT.

This chain links TRBV5-6 with TRBJ1-2; 9 nucleotides match TRBD1. Per germline, CDR1 SGHDT and CDR2 YYEEEE. Trimming cost V 2 bases and J 8 bases; bases outside gene matches: 10. The CDR3 length is 15 residues. The CDR3 nucleotides read TGTGCCAGCAGCTTCCGGGACAGGGTATCGGTGGGCTACACCTTC. Translating it yields CASSFRDRVSVGYTF.

V usage is TRBV6-6 and J usage is TRBJ2-7; 9 nucleotides line up with TRBD1. V dropped 2 bases and J dropped 6; count of bases not matched to a gene: 8. The CDR3 has 15 amino acids. Looked up from germline, CDR1 is MNHNY and CDR2 is SVGAGI (reference sequence). The CDR3 DNA reads as TGTGCCAGCAGTTACACCTCCGGGACAGGGTCCGAGCAGTACTTC. This translates into CASSYTSGTGSEQYF.

The chain has TRBV29-1 and TRBJ2-5; D may be TRBD2 (7 bases). The germline gives CDR1 SQVTM, CDR2 ANQGSEA. V lost 7 bases and J lost 5, with 14 bases in between. The CDR3 extends over 12 amino acids. As DNA, the CDR3 is TGCAGCGCCGGGGGGCTGGGGGAGACCCAGTACTTC. Translated: CSAGGLGETQYF.

The chain carries TRBV11-2 and TRBJ2-7, with 11 bases lining up with TRBD2. The ends lost 0 bases at V and 6 bases at J; junction bases unmatched: 19. Germline CDR1 SGHAT, CDR2 FQNNGV. This CDR3 has 20 amino acids. CDR3 DNA sequence: TGTGCCAGCAGCTTAGATTTTGCCCCACTAGCGGGGGAAGCAATGGGCGAGCAGTACTTC. Amino acids: CASSLDFAPLAGEAMGEQYF.

This clone has only a few counts. V is TRBV7-9 and J is TRBJ2-5; no reliable D call. Per the germline V gene, CDR1 is SEHNR and CDR2 is FQNEAQ (reference sequence). V was clipped by 2 bases and J by 3 bases, with 13 bases between them. This CDR3 contains 15 residues. Here the CDR3 DNA reads TGTGCCAGCAGCTTAAGACGAGGAACAGAAGAGACCCAGTACTTC. Amino acids: CASSLRRGTEETQYF.

V usage is TRBV4-2 and J usage is TRBJ1-6; TRBD1 matches 10 bases. The CDR3 runs 15 residues. In germline, CDR1 is LGHNA, CDR2 YNFKEQ. After removal of 4 bases from V and 9 bases from J, the junction contained 6 bases not matched to a gene. The CDR3 sequence: CASSPSGQGGSPLHF. In DNA, the CDR3 is TGTGCCAGCAGCCCCTCTGGACAGGGGGGTTCACCCCTCCACTTT.

The chain couples TRBV5-1 to TRBJ2-3; TRBD2 agrees at 8 bases. V lost 0 bases, J lost 2 bases, and 5 bases stayed unmatched. CDR1 SGHRS and CDR2 YFSETQ come from the germline V gene. The length of the CDR3 is 16 residues. CDR3 protein: CASSLVLAGNTDTQYF. The CDR3 region has the DNA TGCGCCAGCAGCTTGGTCCTAGCGGGTAACACAGATACGCAGTATTTT.

The V call is TRBV30, the J call TRBJ2-3, with 11 bases fitting TRBD2. Germline V lookup: CDR1 GTSNPN, CDR2 SVGIG (reference sequence). CDR3 length equals 15 residues. With 1 base clipped from V and 4 bases from J, the junction kept 4 bases outside the gene matches. CDR3 sequence: CAWSGGTSGPDTQYF. The CDR3 coding sequence is TGTGCCTGGAGTGGCGGGACTAGCGGCCCAGATACGCAGTATTTT.